This T cell receptor (beta chain) was sequenced for a study of cytomegalovirus exposure and HLA in healthy donors. Notes on the study in general: In a later analysis, donors in an Asian-associated ancestry cluster reportedly had fewer N-insertions in productive TCRs than the cohort mean. Most of the CMV-associated TCR beta chains (in a later analysis) appeared to be HLA-restricted. In a later analysis, TCR association rates varied by HLA locus: DRB1 most, HLA-C fewest. Presence/absence analyses took donor sequencing depth as roughly uniform.

The PCR employed 60 Vbeta primers together with 13 Jbeta primers. Some clones are missing from TCRdb's copy, which holds only in-frame ones; the method was immunoSEQ multiplex PCR. The sample totals 70,000 or so clones; its top ten clones hold 0.83%. V lost 3 bases and J lost 3, with 12 bases in between. Germline lookup yields CDR1 GTSNPN and CDR2 SVGIG (reference sequence). This CDR3 region has 13 residues. With respect to this clone: The antigen remains undetermined.

This chain joins TRBV30 and TRBJ2-7, with a possible D match to TRBD1 (6 bases). Sample: PBMCs. This TCR came from a boy between 10 and 17 years old in good health and CMV-seronegative. The CDR3 nucleotides are TGTGCCTGGAGCGAGGGACACCACTACGAGCAGTACTTC. It encodes CAWSEGHHYEQYF.